This T cell receptor beta chain comes out of a study of control samples from healthy donors and cancer patients. V was pared by 11 bases and J by 0 bases, with 5 bases of the junction left unmatched. The germline gives CDR1 LNHDA, CDR2 SQIVND (reference sequence). The CDR3 loop spans 14 amino acids. Produced via immunoSEQ multiplex PCR; TCRdb's table is partial and in-frame only. Of roughly 120,000 clones in the sample, about 88% were seen once. A single count supports this clone. The chain couples TRBV19 to TRBJ2-1, with 9 bases identical to TRBD1. The TCR comes from a man between 50 and 59 years old in good health. Material: blood. DNA for the CDR3: TGTGCCGCGGGACAGGGTAGCTCCTACAATGAGCAGTTCTTC. Protein: CAAGQGSSYNEQFF.